The rows below give T cell receptor beta chains drawn from one sample of a study of shared clonotypes between healthy human individuals. The protocol was immunoSEQ multiplex PCR, while the TCRdb copy is restricted to in-frame clones and leaves out a portion. The repertoire has some 980,000 clones, about three quarters of them found once; the top ten carry approximately 1.5%. Specimen: memory CD4+ T cells sorted from blood. These receptors all come from a man aged 18 to 30 in good health. Each CDR3 is given with its conserved first and last residue. Fields, in order: D gene, V gene, J gene, clone size, CDR3 DNA, CDR3 protein. The D gene is left open where the match is weak. Clone sizes are given selectively: once, few, many, or a class where the clone is expanded.

D gene: TRBD1; V gene: TRBV7-2; J gene: TRBJ1-3; clone size: NA; CDR3 DNA: TGTGCCAGCAGCATACTAGGATTCAGGGGGGACACCATATATTTT; CDR3 protein: CASSILGFRGDTIYF
D gene: TRBD1; V gene: TRBV5-1; J gene: TRBJ2-7; clone size: NA; CDR3 DNA: TGCGCCAGCGAGGGACAGGGTGGCGAGCAGTACTTC; CDR3 protein: CASEGQGGEQYF
D gene: NA; V gene: TRBV28; J gene: TRBJ1-5; clone size: NA; CDR3 DNA: TGTGCCAGCAGCCCCCCGAGGGTGAAAAATCAGCCCCAGCATTTT; CDR3 protein: CASSPPRVKNQPQHF
D gene: TRBD2; V gene: TRBV10-3; J gene: TRBJ2-7; clone size: NA; CDR3 DNA: TGTGCCATCAGTGAGCTCGGGACTAGCGGCGAGCAGTACTTC; CDR3 protein: CAISELGTSGEQYF
D gene: NA; V gene: TRBV11-2; J gene: TRBJ2-7; clone size: NA; CDR3 DNA: TGTGCCAGCAGCTTAGGGGGGGACAGCCCCTACGAGCAGTACTTC; CDR3 protein: CASSLGGDSPYEQYF
D gene: NA; V gene: TRBV7-2; J gene: TRBJ1-1; clone size: NA; CDR3 DNA: TGTGCCAGCAGCCCACACCAACAGGGCGAAACTTTCTTT; CDR3 protein: CASSPHQQGETFF
D gene: NA; V gene: TRBV6-1; J gene: TRBJ1-3; clone size: few; CDR3 DNA: TGTGCCAGCAGTGTCAAGGGGTCTGGAAACACCATATATTTT; CDR3 protein: CASSVKGSGNTIYF
D gene: NA; V gene: TRBV11-2; J gene: TRBJ2-3; clone size: few; CDR3 DNA: TGTGCCAGCAGCTTAGAGGGCCTCACAGATACGCAGTATTTT; CDR3 protein: CASSLEGLTDTQYF
D gene: NA; V gene: TRBV30; J gene: TRBJ2-4; clone size: NA; CDR3 DNA: TGTGCCTGGAGTCCCGGCCCGGGGCAGGGGAAAAACATTCAGTACTTC; CDR3 protein: CAWSPGPGQGKNIQYF
D gene: TRBD2; V gene: TRBV5-1; J gene: TRBJ2-1; clone size: once; CDR3 DNA: TGCGCCAGCAGCTTGATTGCTAGCGGGGGGAATGAGCAGTTCTTC; CDR3 protein: CASSLIASGGNEQFF
D gene: NA; V gene: TRBV5-1; J gene: TRBJ1-2; clone size: few; CDR3 DNA: TGCGCCAGCAGCTTAGGCACCTCGGCGGGCTACACCTTC; CDR3 protein: CASSLGTSAGYTF
D gene: NA; V gene: TRBV5-1; J gene: TRBJ2-7; clone size: few; CDR3 DNA: TGCGCCAGCAGCTTTGCCGCCCTGAGTACCTACGAGCAGTACTTC; CDR3 protein: CASSFAALSTYEQYF
D gene: NA; V gene: TRBV28; J gene: TRBJ2-7; clone size: NA; CDR3 DNA: TGTGCCAGCAGAAAAAGGGGCGTTCAAACCCACGAGCAGTACTTC; CDR3 protein: CASRKRGVQTHEQYF
D gene: TRBD1; V gene: TRBV30; J gene: TRBJ1-1; clone size: NA; CDR3 DNA: TGTGCCTGGAGTGCCTACCCGACAGGGATCGGCACTGAAGCTTTCTTT; CDR3 protein: CAWSAYPTGIGTEAFF
D gene: TRBD2; V gene: TRBV6-4; J gene: TRBJ2-1; clone size: many; CDR3 DNA: TGTGCCAGCAGTAGGGAGGGAGGTGAGCAGTTCTTC; CDR3 protein: CASSREGGEQFF
D gene: TRBD2; V gene: TRBV5-1; J gene: TRBJ2-5; clone size: NA; CDR3 DNA: TGCGCCAGCAGCACACGGACTAGCGGGGGGGAGACCCAGTACTTC; CDR3 protein: CASSTRTSGGETQYF
D gene: NA; V gene: TRBV5-4; J gene: TRBJ1-4; clone size: NA; CDR3 DNA: TGTGCCAGCAGCTCACAGGGAGGGGAAAAACTGTTTTTT; CDR3 protein: CASSSQGGEKLFF
D gene: TRBD2; V gene: TRBV7-2; J gene: TRBJ2-1; clone size: NA; CDR3 DNA: TGTGCCAGCAGCTTACGGGGGGTCTGGTCCTACAATGAGCAGTTCTTC; CDR3 protein: CASSLRGVWSYNEQFF
D gene: NA; V gene: TRBV28; J gene: TRBJ1-5; clone size: NA; CDR3 DNA: TGTGCCAGCCGAGTGAGACAGACTAGCAATCAGCCCCAGCATTTT; CDR3 protein: CASRVRQTSNQPQHF
D gene: NA; V gene: TRBV9; J gene: TRBJ1-1; clone size: NA; CDR3 DNA: TGTGCCAGCAGCGCAGTTTCTTGGGGACTGAACACTGAAGCTTTCTTT; CDR3 protein: CASSAVSWGLNTEAFF
D gene: NA; V gene: TRBV19; J gene: TRBJ2-2; clone size: many; CDR3 DNA: TGTGCCAGTAGTATAGATCCCTACGGATTTCTCACCGGGGAGCTGTTTTTT; CDR3 protein: CASSIDPYGFLTGELFF
D gene: TRBD1; V gene: TRBV5-6; J gene: TRBJ1-1; clone size: NA; CDR3 DNA: TGTGCCAGCAGCTTGGCAGGGGGCGTTTATACTGAAGCTTTCTTT; CDR3 protein: CASSLAGGVYTEAFF
D gene: NA; V gene: TRBV6-1; J gene: TRBJ1-5; clone size: NA; CDR3 DNA: TGTGCCAGCAGTGAAAGGGACCGGACATATAGCAATCAGCCCCAGCATTTT; CDR3 protein: CASSERDRTYSNQPQHF
D gene: TRBD2; V gene: TRBV7-2; J gene: TRBJ2-7; clone size: once; CDR3 DNA: TGTGCCAGCAGAAAGAGCGGGACTAGCGGATACGAGCAGTACTTC; CDR3 protein: CASRKSGTSGYEQYF
D gene: NA; V gene: TRBV10-2; J gene: TRBJ2-3; clone size: NA; CDR3 DNA: TGCGCCAGCGCAAATTTCGGGACACACGGCACAGATACGCAGTATTTT; CDR3 protein: CASANFGTHGTDTQYF
D gene: TRBD2; V gene: TRBV4-2; J gene: TRBJ2-2; clone size: NA; CDR3 DNA: TGTGCCAGCAGCCGACTAGCGGGGACCACCGGGGAGCTGTTTTTT; CDR3 protein: CASSRLAGTTGELFF
D gene: NA; V gene: TRBV15; J gene: TRBJ1-3; clone size: NA; CDR3 DNA: TGTGCCACCAGCTTATCGACAGGAGTAGGAAACACCATATATTTT; CDR3 protein: CATSLSTGVGNTIYF
D gene: NA; V gene: TRBV4-3; J gene: TRBJ1-3; clone size: NA; CDR3 DNA: TGCGCCAGCAGCCAAGATACGGCTTCCTTTGCAAACACCATATATTTT; CDR3 protein: CASSQDTASFANTIYF
D gene: TRBD1; V gene: TRBV27; J gene: TRBJ1-4; clone size: NA; CDR3 DNA: TGTGCCAGCAGTTCCCTGAAGGGGGCAGGGGATGAAAAACTGTTTTTT; CDR3 protein: CASSSLKGAGDEKLFF
D gene: NA; V gene: TRBV27; J gene: TRBJ2-7; clone size: NA; CDR3 DNA: TGTGCCAGCAGTTTTGGCAGGAGCTCCTACGAGCAGTACTTC; CDR3 protein: CASSFGRSSYEQYF
D gene: TRBD1; V gene: TRBV6-6; J gene: TRBJ2-7; clone size: NA; CDR3 DNA: TGTGCCAGCAGTTTAGGACAGGGGAAGTACGAGCAGTACTTC; CDR3 protein: CASSLGQGKYEQYF
D gene: TRBD1; V gene: TRBV4-1; J gene: TRBJ1-2; clone size: NA; CDR3 DNA: TGCGCCAGCAGCCCCGGACAGGTCAACTATGGCTACACCTTC; CDR3 protein: CASSPGQVNYGYTF
D gene: TRBD1; V gene: TRBV10-2; J gene: TRBJ1-4; clone size: NA; CDR3 DNA: TGCGCCAGCAGTGAGTCCGGGACAGGGGGTGAAAAACTGTTTTTT; CDR3 protein: CASSESGTGGEKLFF
D gene: TRBD1; V gene: TRBV5-4; J gene: TRBJ1-3; clone size: once; CDR3 DNA: TGTGCCAGCAGCTTGGAGACAGGGGGAAACACCATATATTTT; CDR3 protein: CASSLETGGNTIYF
D gene: NA; V gene: TRBV27; J gene: TRBJ1-1; clone size: NA; CDR3 DNA: TGTGCCAGCAGTTCCTGGACAGAAAACACTGAAGCTTTCTTT; CDR3 protein: CASSSWTENTEAFF
D gene: TRBD1; V gene: TRBV11-2; J gene: TRBJ2-3; clone size: NA; CDR3 DNA: TGTGCCAGCAGCACCCGGACAGGGGGCACAGATACGCAGTATTTT; CDR3 protein: CASSTRTGGTDTQYF
D gene: NA; V gene: TRBV27; J gene: TRBJ1-6; clone size: NA; CDR3 DNA: TGTGCCAGCAGGAGTTTAGAGCGGGCGTTCTATAATTCACCCCTCCACTTT; CDR3 protein: CASRSLERAFYNSPLHF
D gene: NA; V gene: TRBV25-1; J gene: TRBJ1-6; clone size: NA; CDR3 DNA: TGTGCCAGCAGGGGCCCTAATAATTCACCCCTCCACTTT; CDR3 protein: CASRGPNNSPLHF
D gene: NA; V gene: TRBV6-6; J gene: TRBJ1-5; clone size: once; CDR3 DNA: TGTGCCAGCAGGTCGGGCCCGGCGGGCAATCAGCCCCAGCATTTT; CDR3 protein: CASRSGPAGNQPQHF
D gene: NA; V gene: TRBV6-1; J gene: TRBJ2-7; clone size: NA; CDR3 DNA: TGTGCCAGCAGTGAAGCTTTGGCGGGACCCTTTTACGAGCAGTACTTC; CDR3 protein: CASSEALAGPFYEQYF
D gene: NA; V gene: TRBV19; J gene: TRBJ1-5; clone size: few; CDR3 DNA: TGTGCCAGTAGGGGGTCCAGTCAGCCCCAGCATTTT; CDR3 protein: CASRGSSQPQHF
D gene: NA; V gene: TRBV6-5; J gene: TRBJ1-2; clone size: NA; CDR3 DNA: TGTGCCAGCAGTGACGGCAACTATGGCTACACCTTC; CDR3 protein: CASSDGNYGYTF
D gene: TRBD1; V gene: TRBV2; J gene: TRBJ2-7; clone size: many; CDR3 DNA: TGTGCCAGCAGGCTTAACAGGGGCTACTCCTACGAGCAGTACTTC; CDR3 protein: CASRLNRGYSYEQYF
D gene: NA; V gene: TRBV7-9; J gene: TRBJ2-3; clone size: once; CDR3 DNA: TGTGCCAGCAGCTTAGCGGGGGGAAAAACAGATACGCAGTATTTT; CDR3 protein: CASSLAGGKTDTQYF
D gene: NA; V gene: TRBV4-1; J gene: TRBJ1-5; clone size: NA; CDR3 DNA: TGCGCCAGCAGCCAGGAGATTAGCAATCAGCCCCAGCATTTT; CDR3 protein: CASSQEISNQPQHF
D gene: NA; V gene: TRBV9; J gene: TRBJ2-6; clone size: NA; CDR3 DNA: TGTGCCAGCACCCTTGGGGTGGGGACTGGGGCCAACGTCCTGACTTTC; CDR3 protein: CASTLGVGTGANVLTF
D gene: NA; V gene: TRBV7-2; J gene: TRBJ2-3; clone size: NA; CDR3 DNA: TGTGCCAGCAGCTTATCATCTGTGACAGATACGCAGTATTTT; CDR3 protein: CASSLSSVTDTQYF
D gene: TRBD2; V gene: TRBV29-1; J gene: TRBJ2-7; clone size: NA; CDR3 DNA: TGCAGCGTCCCGACTAGCGGGAGCTCCTACGAGCAGTACTTC; CDR3 protein: CSVPTSGSSYEQYF
D gene: NA; V gene: TRBV19; J gene: TRBJ1-4; clone size: NA; CDR3 DNA: TGTGCCAGTAGTAACCGGCAAAGGTTTGGTGAAAAACTGTTTTTT; CDR3 protein: CASSNRQRFGEKLFF
D gene: TRBD1; V gene: TRBV6-6; J gene: TRBJ1-2; clone size: NA; CDR3 DNA: TGTGCCAGCAGTTCTGGGACAGGGGTTGGCTACACCTTC; CDR3 protein: CASSSGTGVGYTF